The entry below gives a single T cell receptor (beta chain) sequence along with its context. This entry comes from a study of blood T cell repertoires in COVID-19. The wider study: The United States, Italy and Spain provided the acute and convalescent COVID-19 samples. T cells, B-cell-depleted T cells, or PBMCs provided the cDNA or gDNA that served as material.

The CDR3 sequence is 14 residues long. Authors' data handling: Scientists estimated how many nucleated cells there were by amplifying reference gene primers. Assay: immunoSEQ multiplex PCR; the TCRdb copy retains only in-frame clones and omits some. V and J calls and clone size are copied from that table; D and trimming were computed from the DNA. In the table there are over 150,000 clones, about 86% of which are singletons. What was sequenced was peripheral blood. This clonotype was sampled from a man aged 50 to 59 with active or convalescent COVID-19. The rearrangement links TRBV21-1 to TRBJ1-2. TRBV21-1 is reported as a pseudogene. CDR3 DNA sequence: TGTGCCAGCAGCAAAGGACAGCGGGACTATGGCTACACCTTC. Its translation: CASSKGQRDYGYTF.